This record covers a single T cell receptor (beta chain). The antigen it binds to is not known. The input lacks base qualities; no much larger clone sits a single base away. The immunoSEQ Assay, a bias-controlled multiplex PCR, was used to amplify TCRbeta CDR3 regions from genomic DNA. The paper's processing steps were these. The number of nucleated cells in each sample was estimated by amplification of reference gene primers within the assay. To quantify the absolute abundance of each unique TCRbeta CDR3 rearrangement, sequence reads were collapsed and filtered. Productive Simpson clonality was computed per sample as the square root of Simpson's diversity index over productive rearrangements. The table comes from immuneACCESS by way of TCRdb, which keeps in-frame sequences with V and J called. Part of the clones is missing from these tables; in studies checked, under half for an unresolved V gene and the rest for unknown reasons. V, J and clone size are taken as reported in that table, and D and trimming were inferred from the DNA itself. Recorded for this sample are 85,000 to 130,000 clones; about 80% of them occurred a single time. The ten most abundant clones make up 14% of the sample.

This entry is derived from a study of blood T cell repertoires in COVID-19 (dated by TCRdb to 2018 to 2020). In terms of the full investigation: The collaborator samples originated in the United States, Italy and Spain and spanned the acute and convalescent phases of COVID-19. The repertoires were released in a freely available public database intended as a resource for research on the immune response to SARS-CoV-2. Subjects who had been exposed to COVID-19, were actively infected with it, or had recovered from it provided the deeply sampled blood TCRbeta repertoires that made up the dataset. The samples were drawn from two sources: the first 160 participants of the ongoing ImmuneRACE study, and over 950 subjects contributed by 6 global collaborators. Nearly every sample came with metadata listing a de-identified subject ID, COVID-19 status, age in years and sex. Where available, HLA class I and class II types were taken from metadata supplied by the sample provider and were not determined by assay-based typing. The prospective study material was composed of cDNA or gDNA derived from T cells, B-cell-depleted T cells, or PBMCs. The paper's findings and limits, for the study overall: The amount of clinical and demographic metadata varied by source and participant and was provided uncurated.

Each collaborating institution followed its own protocols to collect whole blood in K2EDTA tubes. For TCRbeta analysis, collaborator samples were shipped as frozen whole blood, as isolated PBMCs, or as DNA extracted from either sample type. The junction shows trimming of 4 bases on V and 8 bases on J, and the gene matches do not reach 8 bases of it. CDR1 is given as SGHRS and CDR2 as YFSETQ, both from the germline V gene. The cysteine opens and the phenylalanine closes a CDR3 of 13 amino acids. The kept DNA is CDR3 alone, 39 bases in frame from the first base. Sequencing used peripheral blood. This receptor was obtained from an older woman with acute or convalescent COVID-19. The sequence joins TRBV5-1 to TRBJ1-2, with TRBD1 identical over 7 junction bases. The nucleotide sequence reads TGCGCCAGCAGCCTTCAGGGGGAGCGGGGCTACACCTTC. Its protein reads: CASSLQGERGYTF.